Each of the 13 T cell receptor beta chains below was sequenced from the same sample in a study of T-cell reconstitution after alpha-beta-depleted transplantation in children. TCRbeta library preparation incorporated unique molecular identifiers. TCRdb redid the calling of the PCR reads with MiXCR, one entry per CDR3 protein. The profile covers over 400,000 distinct CDR3 sequences, with under 15% appearing a single time and under 7% taken by the ten largest. This specimen was PBMCs from the stem cell graft donor, taken from the stem cell graft. These receptors all stem from a human donor who donated a stem cell graft to a child with combined immunodeficiency.

J is TRBJ2-1 and V is TRBV5-1, with TRBD2 matching over 8 bases. CDR3 length: 14 amino acids. V was pared by 9 bases and J by 3 bases, with 8 bases of the junction left unmatched. Germline V gene lookup returns CDR1 SGHRS and CDR2 YFSETQ. The CDR3 bases are TGCGCCACCACTCCAAGCGGGAGCTACAATGAGCAGTTCTTC. This translates into CATTPSGSYNEQFF.

The chain recombines TRBV24-1 with TRBJ2-1; no firm D call. Germline CDR1 KGHDR, CDR2 SFDVKD. Trimming removed 1 base at V and 8 bases at J, with 8 bases between. The CDR3 has 13 residues. The CDR3 nucleotides are TGTGCCACCAGTGATTTTTACTCTGATGAGCAGTTCTTC. It is translated as CATSDFYSDEQFF.

This clonotype was seen only a few times. The chain links TRBV5-6 to TRBJ2-7; D is perhaps TRBD2 (6 bases). Germline loops: CDR1 SGHDT, CDR2 YYEEEE. This CDR3 contains 15 residues. The V and J ends lost 0 bases and 4 bases respectively, with 14 bases between them. This chain's CDR3 is CASSLVRFGTYEQYF. CDR3 nucleotide sequence: TGTGCCAGCAGCTTGGTAAGGTTCGGGACTTACGAGCAGTACTTC. The variable domain in full, with the rest retrieved from reference TRBV5-6 and TRBJ2-7, is DAGVTQSPTHLIKTRGQQVTLRCSPKSGHDTVSWYQQALGQGPQFIFQYYEEEERQRGNFPDRFSGHQFPNYSSELNVNALLLGDSALYLCASSLVRFGTYEQYFGPGTRLTVT.

This clonotype occurred a few times. The CDR3 loop reads CASRRGGSNQPQHF. CDR3 in DNA: TGTGCCAGCCGCCGGGGAGGAAGCAATCAGCCCCAGCATTTT. V is TRBV11-1 and J is TRBJ1-5; D remains unclear. The CDR3 extends over 14 amino acids. V lost 8 bases and J lost 1, with 12 bases in between. Germline-derived CDR1 and CDR2 are SGHAT and FQDESV (reference sequence).

The J gene is TRBJ1-3, the V gene TRBV7-2; no reliable D call. The germline V and J ends were trimmed by 5 bases and 3 bases, with 11 bases remaining between them. CDR1 is SGHTA and CDR2 is FQGNSA in the germline V gene. This CDR3 contains 14 residues. The CDR3 DNA sequence: TGTGCCAGCAGCCCACGGCCGGTTGGAAACACCATATATTTT. Translated: CASSPRPVGNTIYF.

This clonotype was recorded many times. The rearrangement joins TRBV7-2 to TRBJ2-1; 8 bases fit TRBD2. V dropped 5 bases and J dropped 4; count of bases not matched to a gene: 7. Germline V CDR1 and CDR2: SGHTA, FQGNSA. The CDR3 sequence is 15 residues long. The CDR3: CASSPGLAHYNEQFF. The CDR3 region has the DNA TGTGCCAGCAGCCCAGGACTAGCCCATTACAATGAGCAGTTCTTC.

The CDR3 DNA follows: TGTGCCAGCGGGGACAGTCGCTCTGGAAACACCATATATTTT. It specifies CASGDSRSGNTIYF. V is TRBV25-1 and J is TRBJ1-3; 7 bases line up with TRBD1. The CDR3 totals 14 residues. Trimming took 8 bases from V and 0 from J; bases not matched to a gene: 4. The V gene's germline CDR1 is MGHDK and CDR2 SYGVNS.

V is TRBV2 and J is TRBJ1-1; 10 bases are shared with TRBD1. The CDR3 runs 14 residues. Trimming at V came to 4 bases and at J to 11 bases, leaving 10 bases not matched to a gene. Germline assignment: CDR1 SNHLY and CDR2 FYNNEI. The CDR3 region is CASSGPWDRGRAFF. As DNA, the CDR3 is TGTGCCAGCAGTGGGCCCTGGGACAGGGGCAGGGCTTTCTTT.

The sample holds many counts of this clonotype. The rearrangement uses TRBV6-1 and TRBJ2-3; 11 bases align to TRBD2. CDR1 and CDR2 from the germline V gene are MNHNS and SASEGT. The ends lost 4 bases at V and 0 bases at J; junction bases unmatched: 3. This CDR3 spans 16 amino acids. This CDR3 reads CASSVGLAVSTDTQYF. The CDR3 DNA is TGTGCCAGCAGTGTGGGACTAGCGGTTAGCACAGATACGCAGTATTTT.

This clonotype was picked up many times. This rearrangement joins TRBV10-3 to TRBJ2-3; D might be TRBD1 (7 bases). Germline lookup yields CDR1 ENHRY and CDR2 SYGVKD. Trimming removed 1 base at V and 2 bases at J, with 13 bases between. This CDR3 has 16 residues. CDR3 loop: CAISEFGRGDTDTQYF. As DNA, the CDR3 is TGTGCCATCAGTGAGTTCGGCAGGGGGGACACAGATACGCAGTATTTT.

This clonotype turned up a few times. The chain has TRBV12-3 or TRBV12-4 and TRBJ2-2; D gene unclear. V lost 5 bases to trimming and J lost 5 bases, with 12 bases between them. The CDR3 covers 14 residues. The CDR3 loop reads CASSERAGTGELFF. DNA of the CDR3: TGTGCCAGCAGTGAAAGGGCTGGGACCGGGGAGCTGTTTTTT.

In its sample, this clonotype was seen many times. The chain links TRBV18 to TRBJ2-2; D unclear. Trimming pared 2 bases from V and 4 bases from J, leaving 8 bases between. The CDR3 is 14 amino acids. CDR1 and CDR2 (germline): KGHSH, LQKENI. CDR3: CASSPIPGTGELFF. DNA of the CDR3: TGTGCCAGCTCACCAATACCGGGCACCGGGGAGCTGTTTTTT.

V gene TRBV7-1 combines with J gene TRBJ2-2; TRBD2 aligns across 8 bases. TRBV7-1 is filed as an ORF, its function uncertain. There are 22 residues in the CDR3. Trimming at V came to 3 bases and at J to 1 base, leaving 22 bases not matched to a gene. The CDR3: CASSSPRGVAGWIIGNTGELFF. The CDR3 DNA is TGTGCCAGCAGCTCCCCCCGAGGGGTAGCGGGGTGGATTATCGGGAACACCGGGGAGCTGTTTTTT.